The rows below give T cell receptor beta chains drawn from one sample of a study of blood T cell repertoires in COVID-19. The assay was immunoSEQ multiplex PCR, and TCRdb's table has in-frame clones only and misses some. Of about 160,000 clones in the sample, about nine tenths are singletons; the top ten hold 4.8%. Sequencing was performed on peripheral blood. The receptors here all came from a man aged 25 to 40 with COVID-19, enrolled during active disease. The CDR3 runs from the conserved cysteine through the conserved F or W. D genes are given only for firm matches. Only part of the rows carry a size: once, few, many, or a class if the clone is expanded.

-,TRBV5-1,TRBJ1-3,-,CASSLVAGAFSGNTIYF,TGCGCCAGCAGCTTGGTCGCAGGGGCCTTCTCTGGAAACACCATATATTTT
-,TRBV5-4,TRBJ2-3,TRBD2,CASTEESGGAGTDTQYF,TGTGCCAGCACCGAGGAAAGCGGGGGGGCCGGCACAGATACGCAGTATTTT
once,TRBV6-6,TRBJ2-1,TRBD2,CASSRTSGVYNEQFF,TGTGCCAGCAGTCGGACTAGCGGAGTTTACAATGAGCAGTTCTTC
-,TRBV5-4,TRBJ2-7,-,CASSSLGTPFYEQYF,TGTGCCAGCAGCTCCCTCGGGACTCCTTTCTACGAGCAGTACTTC
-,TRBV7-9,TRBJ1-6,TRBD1,CASSLETGGDNSPLHF,TGTGCCAGCAGCCTAGAGACAGGGGGCGATAATTCACCCCTCCACTTT
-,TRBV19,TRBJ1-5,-,CASSPDRNQPQHF,TGTGCCAGTAGCCCGGACAGAAATCAGCCCCAGCATTTT
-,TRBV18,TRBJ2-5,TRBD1,CASSPNRGKETQYF,TGTGCCAGCTCACCGAACAGGGGTAAAGAGACCCAGTACTTC
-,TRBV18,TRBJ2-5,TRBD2,CASSPYTSGGAQETQYF,TGTGCCAGCTCACCATATACTAGCGGGGGGGCCCAAGAGACCCAGTACTTC
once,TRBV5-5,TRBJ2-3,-,CASSFVGRTLTDTQYF,TGTGCCAGCAGCTTCGTGGGCCGAACTCTCACAGATACGCAGTATTTT
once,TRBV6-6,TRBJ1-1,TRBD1,CASSYSNRGTILF,TGTGCCAGCAGTTACTCAAACAGGGGAACCATACTTTTT
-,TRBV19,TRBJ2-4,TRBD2,CASSISSGGYIQYF,TGTGCCAGTAGTATTAGTAGCGGGGGATACATTCAGTACTTC
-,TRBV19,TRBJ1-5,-,CASSIPPRSNQPQHF,TGTGCCAGTAGTATCCCTCCTCGTAGCAATCAGCCCCAGCATTTT
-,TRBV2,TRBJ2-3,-,CASEEMADTQYF,TGTGCCAGCGAAGAGATGGCAGATACGCAGTATTTT
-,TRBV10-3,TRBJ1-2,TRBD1,CAISEVGGGVLYGYTF,TGTGCCATCAGTGAGGTAGGGGGCGGCGTATTATATGGCTACACCTTC
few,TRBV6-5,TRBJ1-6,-,CASRRDSASPLHF,TGTGCCAGCAGACGGGACTCAGCTTCACCCCTCCACTTT
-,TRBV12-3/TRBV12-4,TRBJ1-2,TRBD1,CASRQGARGYTF,TGTGCCAGCAGACAGGGGGCTAGGGGCTACACCTTC
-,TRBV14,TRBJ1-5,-,CASSQGGYNQPQHF,TGTGCCAGCAGCCAAGGAGGGTACAATCAGCCCCAGCATTTT
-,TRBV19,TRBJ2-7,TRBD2,CASRPGLAYSYEQYF,TGTGCCAGTAGGCCAGGACTAGCCTACTCCTACGAGCAGTACTTC
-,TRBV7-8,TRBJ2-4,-,CASSLGSGLLAKNIQYF,TGTGCCAGCAGCTTAGGGTCCGGACTACTAGCCAAAAACATTCAGTACTTC
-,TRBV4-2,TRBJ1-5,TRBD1,CASSQVGLWTGTQPQHF,TGTGCCAGCAGCCAAGTAGGTCTGTGGACAGGGACTCAGCCCCAGCATTTT
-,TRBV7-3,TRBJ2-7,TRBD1,CASSSAQGTGAEQYF,TGTGCCAGCAGCTCAGCGCAGGGGACAGGGGCCGAGCAGTACTTC
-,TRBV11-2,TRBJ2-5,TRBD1,CASRNRGETQYF,TGTGCCAGCAGAAACAGGGGGGAGACCCAGTACTTC
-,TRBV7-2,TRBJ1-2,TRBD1,CASSFTTGDYGYTF,TGTGCCAGCAGCTTTACGACAGGGGACTATGGCTACACCTTC
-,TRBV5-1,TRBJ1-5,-,CASSPQGGNNQPQHF,TGCGCCAGCAGCCCACAGGGTGGAAACAATCAGCCCCAGCATTTT
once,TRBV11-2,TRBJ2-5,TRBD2,CASSLDGGGRETQYF,TGTGCCAGCAGCTTAGACGGGGGGGGCCGGGAGACCCAGTACTTC
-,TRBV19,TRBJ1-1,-,CASRTSSGGSEAFF,TGTGCCAGTAGGACCTCCAGCGGGGGCTCTGAAGCTTTCTTT
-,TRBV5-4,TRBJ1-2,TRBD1,CASSWTGYGYTF,TGTGCCAGCAGCTGGACAGGGTATGGCTACACCTTC
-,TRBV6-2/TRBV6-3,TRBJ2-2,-,CASSHPTTMGGELFF,TGTGCCAGCAGTCATCCGACAACCATGGGCGGGGAGCTGTTTTTT
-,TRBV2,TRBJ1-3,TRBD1,CASQGGGFSGNTIYF,TGTGCCAGCCAGGGGGGCGGCTTCTCTGGAAACACCATATATTTT
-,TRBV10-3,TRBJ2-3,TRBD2,CAISPGLADPWGTDTQYF,TGTGCCATCTCCCCGGGACTAGCGGACCCGTGGGGCACAGATACGCAGTATTTT
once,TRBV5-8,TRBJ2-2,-,CASSSLGGLNTGELFF,TGTGCCAGCAGCTCCCTTGGAGGGTTAAACACCGGGGAGCTGTTTTTT
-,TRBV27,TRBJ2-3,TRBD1,CASSSRQGSDTQYF,TGTGCCAGCAGTTCTCGACAGGGTTCGGATACGCAGTATTTT
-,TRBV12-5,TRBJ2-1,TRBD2,CASGLGLAGGRYNEQFF,TGTGCTAGTGGTCTGGGACTAGCGGGGGGCCGCTACAATGAGCAGTTCTTC
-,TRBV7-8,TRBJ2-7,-,CASSLSWGFNYEQYF,TGTGCCAGCAGCCTTAGTTGGGGCTTCAACTACGAGCAGTACTTC
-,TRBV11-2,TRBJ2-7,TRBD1,CASSLPSTGSSYEQYF,TGTGCCAGCAGCTTACCCTCGACAGGGTCCTCCTACGAGCAGTACTTC
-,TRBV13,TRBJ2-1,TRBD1,CASSRTGTEQFF,TGTGCCAGCAGCCGGACAGGGACTGAGCAGTTCTTC
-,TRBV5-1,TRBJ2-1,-,CASSLDSSYNEQFF,TGCGCCAGCAGCTTGGACAGCTCCTACAATGAGCAGTTCTTC
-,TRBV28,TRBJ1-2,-,CASSLGGWGYTF,TGTGCCAGCAGTTTAGGGGGCTGGGGCTACACCTTC
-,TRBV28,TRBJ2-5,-,CASSSTETQYF,TGTGCCAGCAGTTCTACGGAGACCCAGTACTTC
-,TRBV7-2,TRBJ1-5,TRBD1,CASSPGTGLNGNQPQHF,TGTGCCAGCAGCCCGGGGACAGGTCTAAATGGCAATCAGCCCCAGCATTTT
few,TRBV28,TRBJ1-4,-,CASSLPGKTSNEKLFF,TGTGCCAGCAGTTTACCGGGGAAGACTTCCAATGAAAAACTGTTTTTT
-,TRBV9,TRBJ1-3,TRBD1,CASTDRVSGNTIYF,TGTGCCAGCACCGACAGGGTCTCTGGAAACACCATATATTTT
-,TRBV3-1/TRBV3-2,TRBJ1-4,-,CASSPGELWQRREKLFF,TGTGCCAGCAGCCCGGGGGAGCTCTGGCAGAGACGGGAAAAACTGTTTTTT
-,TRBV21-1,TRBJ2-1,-,CASSKWAGDPHNEQFF,TGTGCCAGCAGCAAATGGGCGGGAGATCCCCACAATGAGCAGTTCTTC
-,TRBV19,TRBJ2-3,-,CASSTAASTDTQYF,TGTGCCAGTAGTACGGCAGCGAGCACAGATACGCAGTATTTT
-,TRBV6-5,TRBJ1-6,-,CASSYTGRDNSPLHF,TGTGCCAGCAGTTATACGGGAAGGGATAATTCACCCCTCCACTTT
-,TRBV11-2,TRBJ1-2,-,CASSAGRRFNYGYTF,TGTGCCAGCAGCGCCGGGAGACGATTTAACTATGGCTACACCTTC
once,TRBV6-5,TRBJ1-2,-,CASSYSEAINYGYTF,TGTGCCAGCAGTTACTCTGAAGCTATTAACTATGGCTACACCTTC
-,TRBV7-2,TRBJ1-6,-,CASSWGLSGLGSYNSPLHF,TGTGCCAGCAGCTGGGGGCTTTCTGGGTTGGGATCCTATAATTCACCCCTCCACTTT
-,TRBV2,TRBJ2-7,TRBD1,CASSWDRAYSYEQYF,TGTGCCAGCAGTTGGGACAGGGCTTACTCCTACGAGCAGTACTTC
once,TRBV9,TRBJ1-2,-,CASSLGNYGYTF,TGTGCCAGCAGCCTCGGGAACTATGGCTACACCTTC
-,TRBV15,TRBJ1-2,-,CATSIGQSFNYGYTF,TGTGCCACCAGCATTGGTCAGTCCTTTAACTATGGCTACACCTTC
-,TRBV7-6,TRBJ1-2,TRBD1,CASSTPGRGSGGYTF,TGTGCCAGCAGCACTCCGGGCAGGGGGAGCGGTGGCTACACCTTC
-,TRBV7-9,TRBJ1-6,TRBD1,CASSLVGTGGNSPLHF,TGTGCCAGCAGCTTAGTGGGGACAGGGGGTAATTCACCCCTCCACTTT
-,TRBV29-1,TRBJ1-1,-,CSVVEGSSNTEAFF,TGCAGCGTTGTGGAGGGCTCATCGAACACTGAAGCTTTCTTT
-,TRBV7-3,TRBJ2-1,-,CASSFIGSYNEQFF,TGTGCCAGCAGCTTTATCGGCTCCTACAATGAGCAGTTCTTC
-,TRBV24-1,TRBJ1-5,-,CATSDTLGPQHF,TGTGCCACCAGTGACACCCTAGGGCCCCAGCATTTT
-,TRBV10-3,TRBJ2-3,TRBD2,CAITAGDRFPRDTQYF,TGTGCCATCACCGCGGGAGATAGATTCCCCCGAGATACGCAGTATTTT
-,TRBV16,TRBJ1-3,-,CASSQSESGNTIYF,TGTGCCAGCAGCCAATCGGAGTCTGGAAACACCATATATTTT